A selection of T cell receptor beta chains follows, all from one sample in a study of T cells in narcolepsy. The repertoire was sequenced with immunoSEQ multiplex PCR; TCRdb's copy has only in-frame clones and lacks some. Among 25,000 or so clones listed, 78% were seen once. Sequenced: CD45RA- memory CD4+ T cells from PBMCs. These receptors were taken from a human donor with narcolepsy. Both conserved end residues are part of each CDR3. A D gene is named only where the DNA matches it firmly. Rows may omit the clone size; those that give it use once, few, many or a size class.

j_call	clone_size	d_call	v_call	cdr3_nt	cdr3_aa
TRBJ2-3	.	TRBD2	TRBV6-4	TGTGCCAGCAGTCTGTTAGCGGGGGGTGCAGATACGCAGTATTTT	CASSLLAGGADTQYF
TRBJ1-6	.	TRBD1	TRBV27	TGTGCCAGCAGCAAGACAGTACAGGGGAGCTCCTATAATTCACCCCTCCACTTT	CASSKTVQGSSYNSPLHF
TRBJ1-4	few	.	TRBV14	TGTGCCAGCAGCCACAAAAAACTGTTTTTT	CASSHKKLFF
TRBJ2-5	.	.	TRBV7-7	TGTGCCAGCAGCTTACAGGGTGAGACCCAGTACTTC	CASSLQGETQYF
TRBJ1-1	.	.	TRBV15	TGTGCCACCAGCATAGGACGTCCGGCGAACACTGAAGCTTTCTTT	CATSIGRPANTEAFF
TRBJ2-2	.	.	TRBV7-2	TGTGCCAGCAGCTTAGCGCTTGGTTTCGGGGCCACCGGGGAGCTGTTTTTT	CASSLALGFGATGELFF
TRBJ1-1	.	.	TRBV5-1	TGCGCCAGCAGCTTGGGGCGGTTAGCTGAAGCTTTCTTT	CASSLGRLAEAFF
TRBJ1-2	.	TRBD1	TRBV19	TGTGCCAGTAGTTTAACGGGACAGGACTATGGCTACACCTTC	CASSLTGQDYGYTF
TRBJ2-3	.	.	TRBV5-4	TGTGCCAGCAGCTTTAGTCGTGCCACGCAGTATTTT	CASSFSRATQYF
TRBJ2-3	.	.	TRBV9	TGTGCCATCTGCCGCGGAGAAGCGCAGTATTTT	CAICRGEAQYF
TRBJ1-2	.	.	TRBV6-5	TGTGCCAGCAGTTATTGGGGGCAAGGCTACACCTTC	CASSYWGQGYTF
TRBJ2-5	.	.	TRBV5-1	TGCGCCAGCAGCTTCGGAGGGGGCCAAGAGACCCAGTACTTC	CASSFGGGQETQYF
TRBJ1-2	.	.	TRBV5-4	TGTGCCAGCAGCTTGGCCGGGGCGGGCTATGGCTACACCTTC	CASSLAGAGYGYTF
TRBJ2-2	.	.	TRBV10-3	TGTGCCATCAGTGAAACGGGGGGACAAAACACCGGGGAGCTGTTTTTT	CAISETGGQNTGELFF
TRBJ2-1	once	.	TRBV5-1	TGCGCCAGCAGCGAGTACAATGAGCAGTTCTTC	CASSEYNEQFF
TRBJ1-5	once	.	TRBV30	TGTGCCTGGAGCCCGGACAGCCGTTTTAATCAGCCCCAGCATTTT	CAWSPDSRFNQPQHF
TRBJ1-2	.	.	TRBV18	TGTGCCAGCTCGGAGGGGCAAGGTTATGGCTACACCTTC	CASSEGQGYGYTF
TRBJ1-1	.	.	TRBV7-3	TGTGCCAGCAGCTTAACGATTGGGGAGTGGGCTTTCTTT	CASSLTIGEWAFF
TRBJ2-3	.	.	TRBV29-1	TGCAGCGTTGAAGCGGGGGTGAGGGATACGCAGTATTTT	CSVEAGVRDTQYF
TRBJ2-7	few	TRBD2	TRBV7-2	TGTGCCAGCAGCTCGGGCGGGGGACTAGCAGGTTACGAGCAGTACTTC	CASSSGGGLAGYEQYF
TRBJ2-7	.	.	TRBV7-9	TGTGCCAGCACCCCTGGGCAGGGTCTTCCCGAGCAGTACTTC	CASTPGQGLPEQYF
TRBJ2-7	.	TRBD1	TRBV18	TGTGCCAGCTCACCGTACACCCAGGGGGCCTACGAGCAGTACTTC	CASSPYTQGAYEQYF
TRBJ2-1	.	.	TRBV10-3	TGTGCCATCAGTGAGAGCAATGAGCAGTTCTTC	CAISESNEQFF
TRBJ2-5	few	.	TRBV7-7	TGTGCCAGCAGCGGAACAGGGACCCAAGAGACCCAGTACTTC	CASSGTGTQETQYF